What follows are 10 T cell receptor beta chains derived from one specimen sequenced in a study of regulatory dendritic cells for organ transplantation. Sorted subsets were CFSE-labeled and cultured approximately 5 days with allogeneic dendritic cells. The method was immunoSEQ multiplex PCR; TCRdb's version includes in-frame clones alone and lacks a portion of them. Of some 10,000 clones detected, 75% appear once; the ten largest clones hold 2% to 3%. These TCRs are of unknown antigen specificity. The material sequenced was memory CD4+ T cells from blood cultured with regulatory dendritic cells. Specified subset: CD45RO+ memory T cells. The receptors were sampled from a human donor in good health.

The chain links TRBV6-4 to TRBJ2-1, with D perhaps matching TRBD1 (5 bases). The CDR3 consists of 14 residues. The germline V and J ends were trimmed by 7 bases and 5 bases, with 15 bases remaining between them. Germline V gene data show CDR1 as MRHNA and CDR2 as SNTAGT. The CDR3 bases are TGTGCCAGCATCCAGGGTCCCCCTGACAATGAGCAGTTCTTC. Amino acids: CASIQGPPDNEQFF.

V and J are TRBV6-5 and TRBJ1-2; maybe TRBD1 (5 bases). Trimming took 4 bases from V and 7 from J, leaving 16 bases between them. Germline CDR1 is MNHEY and CDR2 is SVGAGI. CDR3 size: 14 residues. The chain's CDR3 is CASSWQGREGGYTF. CDR3 nucleotides: TGTGCCAGCAGTTGGCAGGGTCGGGAGGGTGGCTACACCTTC.

The chain's CDR3 is CASSSARGSGYTF. Here the CDR3 DNA reads TGTGCCAGCAGCTCGGCAAGGGGCTCTGGCTACACCTTC. This rearrangement joins TRBV5-6 to TRBJ1-2; perhaps TRBD1 as D (5 bases). This CDR3 is built from 13 residues. Germline V gene lookup returns CDR1 SGHDT and CDR2 YYEEEE. The ends were cut back, 3 bases at V and 7 bases at J, with 13 bases in the middle.

The CDR3 loop is CASSYGLTRGVMTQYF. The CDR3 DNA follows: TGTGCCAGCAGTTACGGACTGACGCGGGGGGTTATGACCCAGTACTTC. The chain employs TRBV6-5 and TRBJ2-5; TRBD2 matches 8 bases. The CDR3 is 16 amino acids. Germline trimming cut 2 bases from V and 7 bases from J; bases unmatched to any gene: 12. Germline-derived CDR1 and CDR2 are MNHEY and SVGAGI.

The count of this clone is one. V is TRBV6-5 and J is TRBJ1-2, with D maybe TRBD1 (6 bases). The CDR3 is made up of 15 amino acids. CDR1 MNHEY and CDR2 SVGAGI come from the germline V gene. Trimming stripped 2 bases from V and 4 bases from J, with 14 bases between. CDR3 in DNA: TGTGCCAGCAGTTACCCCGGGAGGGGGATCTATGGCTACACCTTC. Encoded protein: CASSYPGRGIYGYTF.

This chain links TRBV10-1 with TRBJ2-3; TRBD2 matches 8 bases. CDR3 length: 16 residues. V dropped 3 bases and J dropped 2; count of bases not matched to a gene: 7. Per the germline V gene, CDR1 is WNHNN and CDR2 is SYGVQD (reference sequence). CDR3 DNA sequence: TGCGCCAGCAGTGACGGCGGGGGGCTGATCACAGATACGCAGTATTTT. Translation gives CASSDGGGLITDTQYF.

Concerning this clone: Germline is not matched at one junction end, which may reflect a read error. V is TRBV7-7 and J is TRBJ2-5; 12 nucleotides match TRBD1. This CDR3 spans 17 amino acids. Germline lookup yields CDR1 SSHAT and CDR2 FNYEAQ (reference sequence). The CDR3 nucleotides are TGTGCTAGCAGCTTAGCGGGGACAGGGGGCTACCAAGAGACCCAGTACTTC. This translates into CASSLAGTGGYQETQYF.

CDR3 loop: CASSSDRGRTEAFF. The CDR3 nucleotides are TGTGCCAGCAGCTCGGACAGGGGGCGGACTGAAGCTTTCTTT. V gene TRBV7-8 combines with J gene TRBJ1-1; 11 bases are a match to TRBD1. The length of the CDR3 is 14 residues. V was pared by 4 bases and J by 5 bases, with 3 bases of the junction left unmatched. Germline CDR1 is SGHVS and CDR2 is FQNEAQ.

This sequence joins TRBV10-2 and TRBJ2-7; D ambiguous. Germline-derived CDR1 and CDR2 are WSHSY and SAAADI. Deletions cut 6 bases from V and 1 base from J, with 7 bases between. The CDR3 is made up of 12 amino acids. CDR3 sequence: CASRSDSYEQYF. The CDR3 coding sequence is TGCGCCAGCAGGAGCGATTCCTACGAGCAGTACTTC.

The genes are TRBV5-4 and TRBJ2-3, with no clear D. This CDR3 contains 13 residues. Trimming stripped 2 bases from V and 0 bases from J, with 4 bases between. Looked up from germline, CDR1 is SGHNT and CDR2 is YYREEE (reference sequence). CDR3 nucleotides: TGTGCCAGCAGCTTATATAGCACAGATACGCAGTATTTT. Its protein is CASSLYSTDTQYF.